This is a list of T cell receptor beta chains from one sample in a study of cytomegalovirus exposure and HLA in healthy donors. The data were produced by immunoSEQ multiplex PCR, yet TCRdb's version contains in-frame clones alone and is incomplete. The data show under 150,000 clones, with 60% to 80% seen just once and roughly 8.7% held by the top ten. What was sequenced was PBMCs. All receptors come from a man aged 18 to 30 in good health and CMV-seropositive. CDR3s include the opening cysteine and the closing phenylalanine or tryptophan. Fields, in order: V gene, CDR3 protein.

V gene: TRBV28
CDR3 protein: CASDWGRSNQPQHF

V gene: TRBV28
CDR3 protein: CASTSLDRRYTEAFF

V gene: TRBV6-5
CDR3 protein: CASSPGVPENEQFF

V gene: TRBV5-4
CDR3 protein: CASSLMTGPPGYGYTF

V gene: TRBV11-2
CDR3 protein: CASSLTAGEIRDTQYF

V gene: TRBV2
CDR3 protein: CASSERVGGSGSDTQYF

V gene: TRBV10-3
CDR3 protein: CAISPRLAGVGEQFF

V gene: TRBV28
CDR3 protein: CASSFWLAPLHF

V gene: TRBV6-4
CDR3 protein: CASSPGLQDYNEQFF

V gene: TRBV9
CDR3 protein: CASSEQGDLFSGANVLTF

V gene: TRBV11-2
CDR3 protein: CASSQDYVSYEQYF

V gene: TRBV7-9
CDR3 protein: CASSLVSATGGDEAFF

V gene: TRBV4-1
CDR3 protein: CASSQGQKNTEAFF

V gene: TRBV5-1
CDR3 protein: CASSAGGGYEKLFF

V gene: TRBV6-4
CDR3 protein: CASRTGDTGELFF

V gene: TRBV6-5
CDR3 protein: CASSYDAYRGRETQYF

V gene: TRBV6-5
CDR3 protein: CASREKLNSPLHF

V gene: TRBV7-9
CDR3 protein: CASSTDRGLRNEKLFF

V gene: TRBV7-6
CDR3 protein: CASSLGGGAGEQYF

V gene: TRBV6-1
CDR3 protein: CASSEWLAGYEQYF

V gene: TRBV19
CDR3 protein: CASSIVSNSPLHF

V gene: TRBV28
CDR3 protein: CASSEKRQGSEAFF

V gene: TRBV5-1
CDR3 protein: CASSLSLLRAGVNTEAFF

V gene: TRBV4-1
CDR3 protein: CASSRLITGAPSYEQYF

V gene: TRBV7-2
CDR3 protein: CASSPLAGGPDGELFF

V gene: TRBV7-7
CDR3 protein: CASSFDRGARNEQFF

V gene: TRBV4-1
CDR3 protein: CASSLPIGGRGLAGALYNEQFF

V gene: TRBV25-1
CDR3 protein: CASSGGTGWFQGNEQFF

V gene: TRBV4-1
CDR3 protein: CASSQSGGAYEQYF